The subject of this entry is one T cell receptor beta chain. Its antigen is undetermined. From the 120-subject validation cohort, which was separate from the approximately 700-subject first cohort, the donors were drawn. This table comes from immunoSEQ multiplex PCR, and its TCRdb copy is limited to in-frame clones, with some not included. The repertoire holds 160,000 or so clones, with around 82% as singletons. After removal of 5 bases from V and 4 bases from J, the junction contained 13 bases not matched to a gene. This CDR3 has 16 residues. Germline CDR1 is SGHDT and CDR2 is YYEEEE. This entry comes from a study of cytomegalovirus exposure and HLA in healthy donors. Study-level results: Among TCR sequences, most were rare, though some public TCRs appeared in many donors. A few chains linked to CMV were shown in vitro to be specific for CMV antigens. The study labeled 150 to 200 TCR beta chains cytomegalovirus-associated.

The sample comprised PBMCs. This receptor was taken from a man aged 25-45 years in good health and CMV-seropositive. This chain links TRBV5-6 with TRBJ2-7; the match to TRBD1 covers 9 bases. In DNA, the CDR3 is TGTGCCAGCAGTACGGGAACAGGGGGCTCTTGGTACGAGCAGTACTTC. This codes for CASSTGTGGSWYEQYF.